Following are 8 T cell receptor beta chains from one sample sequenced in a study of cytomegalovirus exposure and HLA in healthy donors. PCR used 60 Vbeta primers and 13 Jbeta primers. The repertoire was sequenced with immunoSEQ multiplex PCR; TCRdb's copy has only in-frame clones and lacks some. In all, the sample yields roughly 45,000 clones. Sequencing input: PBMCs. Every receptor here comes from a woman aged 25-40 years in good health and CMV-seronegative.

The chain couples TRBV5-1 to TRBJ2-5; D is unclear. Germline V gene data show CDR1 as SGHRS and CDR2 as YFSETQ. Trimming took off 0 bases at V and 5 bases at J, with 8 bases between the two ends. This CDR3 is built from 13 residues. In DNA, the CDR3 is TGCGCCAGCAGCTTGGATAAGAGGGAGACCCAGTACTTC. It encodes CASSLDKRETQYF.

V gene TRBV28 combines with J gene TRBJ2-5; no reliable D call. This CDR3 has 11 residues. CDR1 and CDR2 (germline): MDHEN, SYDVKM. V gave up 2 bases and J gave up 4 bases, with 2 bases separating them. The CDR3 nucleotides are TGTGCCAGCAGTTTACTAGAGACCCAGTACTTC. Encoded protein: CASSLLETQYF.

This clone is called medium-sized (0.01 to 0.1%) based on its frequency. J is TRBJ2-7 and V is TRBV6-6; D might be TRBD1 (6 bases). The V gene's germline CDR1 is MNHNY and CDR2 SVGAGI (reference sequence). This CDR3 comprises 14 residues. V lost 2 bases and J 0 bases, leaving 8 bases between the germline ends. The CDR3 DNA reads TGTGCCAGCAGTTACACGGACAGCTCCTACGAGCAGTACTTC. Translated: CASSYTDSSYEQYF.

The chain employs TRBV5-1 and TRBJ1-2; D not resolved. V was pared by 3 bases and J by 2 bases, with 11 bases between. Germline-derived CDR1 and CDR2 are SGHRS and YFSETQ. This CDR3 is built from 14 residues. The CDR3 region has the DNA TGCGCCAGCAGCTATTCCGGGTCAAACTATGGCTACACCTTC. This translates into CASSYSGSNYGYTF.

The chain carries TRBV30 and TRBJ2-7, with D possibly TRBD2 on 6 matching bases. The CDR3 spans 14 residues. Trimming cost V 6 bases and J 2 bases, with 17 bases left between them. Germline-derived CDR1 and CDR2 are GTSNPN and SVGIG (reference sequence). The CDR3 is CACSSEIVAYEQYF. The DNA of the CDR3 is TGTGCCTGTTCTAGCGAGATCGTCGCCTACGAGCAGTACTTC.

CDR3 sequence: CASSQSRMGIRGYEQYF. As DNA, the CDR3 is TGTGCCAGCAGCCAATCTCGGATGGGGATCAGGGGCTACGAGCAGTACTTC. This chain joins TRBV4-2 and TRBJ2-7; possible D gene TRBD1, 6 bases. This CDR3 contains 17 residues. The ends were cut back, 2 bases at V and 3 bases at J, with 20 bases in the middle. Germline V gives CDR1 LGHNA, CDR2 YNFKEQ.

This rearrangement joins TRBV5-1 to TRBJ2-7, with 7 bases fitting TRBD2. Losses at the gene ends were 2 bases for V and 8 bases for J; bases not matched to a gene: 7. This CDR3 region has 13 residues. Germline values: CDR1 SGHRS, CDR2 YFSETQ. CDR3 protein: CASSFTSEQQQYF. The CDR3, as DNA: TGCGCCAGCAGCTTTACTAGCGAACAACAGCAGTACTTC.

To note about this clone: One end of the junction fails to match germline, which may point to a read error. V usage is TRBV30 and J usage is TRBJ1-2, with D possibly being TRBD1 (6 bases). The V gene's germline CDR1 is GTSNPN and CDR2 SVGIG (reference sequence). The CDR3 has 15 amino acids. The CDR3 nucleotides are TGTGCCGGGAGTCCACGGGGGCGGTCGGGGGGTGGCTACACCTTC. As protein: CAGSPRGRSGGGYTF.